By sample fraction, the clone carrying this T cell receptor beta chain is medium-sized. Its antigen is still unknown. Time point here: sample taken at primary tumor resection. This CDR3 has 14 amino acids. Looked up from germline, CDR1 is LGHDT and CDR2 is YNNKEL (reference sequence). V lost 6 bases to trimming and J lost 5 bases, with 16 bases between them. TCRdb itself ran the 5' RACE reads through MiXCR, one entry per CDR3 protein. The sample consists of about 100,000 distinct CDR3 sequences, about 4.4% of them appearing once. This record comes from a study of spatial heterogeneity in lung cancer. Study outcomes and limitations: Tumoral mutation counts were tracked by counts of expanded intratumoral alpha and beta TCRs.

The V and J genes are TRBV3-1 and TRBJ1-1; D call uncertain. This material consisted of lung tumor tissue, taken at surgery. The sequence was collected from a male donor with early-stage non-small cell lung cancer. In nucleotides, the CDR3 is TGTGCCAGCAGTCCCCGGGCCTTAGCGACTGAAGCTTTCTTT. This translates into CASSPRALATEAFF.